Detailed here is one T cell receptor (beta chain). Antigen unknown. A read error may be the cause here, since a much bigger clone is one base away. Beta-chain TCR CDR3 regions were amplified from RNA transcripts. The workflow started with a first-round RT-PCR run with HTBI primers and then moved on to a second-round multiplex PCR. TCRdb re-derived calls from the multiplex PCR reads in MiXCR, one entry per CDR3 protein. This table has about 500,000 distinct CDR3 sequences, just under 40% appearing once. This entry is derived from a study of Graves' ophthalmopathy and Graves' hyperthyroidism. Whole-study results and caveats: Blood also held most thyroid clonotypes expanded above 0.001 frequency.

The CDR3 length is 14 residues. Trimming shortened V by 8 bases and J by 1 base, and 12 bases separated the two germline ends. Germline V CDR1 and CDR2: SEHNR, FQNEAQ (reference sequence). The sequenced sample consisted of peripheral blood or thyroid tissue (not recorded which). V and J are TRBV7-9 and TRBJ1-3, with D possibly TRBD1 on 6 matching bases. This receptor was identified in an adult man with Graves' hyperthyroidism. The chain's CDR3 is CASGSTGSGNTIYF. CDR3 coding DNA: TGTGCCAGCGGCTCAACAGGGTCTGGAAACACCATATATTTT.